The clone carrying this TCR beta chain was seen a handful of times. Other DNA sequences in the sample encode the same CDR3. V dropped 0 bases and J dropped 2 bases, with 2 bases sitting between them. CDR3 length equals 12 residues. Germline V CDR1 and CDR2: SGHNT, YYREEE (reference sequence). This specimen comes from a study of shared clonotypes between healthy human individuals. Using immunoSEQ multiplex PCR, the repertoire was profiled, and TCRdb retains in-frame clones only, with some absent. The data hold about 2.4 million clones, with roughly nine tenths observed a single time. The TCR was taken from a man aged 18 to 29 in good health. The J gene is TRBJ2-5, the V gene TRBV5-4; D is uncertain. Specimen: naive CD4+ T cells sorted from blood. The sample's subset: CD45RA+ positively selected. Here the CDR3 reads CASSLVQETQYF. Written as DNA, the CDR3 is TGTGCCAGCAGCTTGGTTCAAGAGACCCAGTACTTC. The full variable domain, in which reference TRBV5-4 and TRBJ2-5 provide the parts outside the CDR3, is ETGVTQSPTHLIKTRGQQVTLRCSSQSGHNTVSWYQQALGQGPQFIFQYYREEENGRGNFPPRFSGLQFPNYSSELNVNALELDDSALYLCASSLVQETQYFGPGTRLLVL.